These T cell receptor beta chains were read from a single sample in a study of blood T cell repertoires in COVID-19. The repertoire was sequenced with immunoSEQ multiplex PCR; TCRdb's copy has only in-frame clones and lacks some. This sample yields about 96,000 clones, of which roughly 83% are seen a single time; around 15% belongs to the top ten. The sample comprised peripheral blood. The receptor set was obtained from a woman aged 60-75 years with acute or convalescent COVID-19. Each CDR3 is given with its conserved first and last residue. The D gene is left open where the match is weak. Size tells how often a clone was seen (once, few, many) or the class of an expanded clone, and some rows leave it out.

d_call: -
clone_size: -
v_call: TRBV9
j_call: TRBJ2-2
cdr3_nt: TGTGCCAGCAGCCGAGAACCTAACACCGGGGAGCTGTTTTTT
cdr3_aa: CASSREPNTGELFF

d_call: -
clone_size: -
v_call: TRBV7-9
j_call: TRBJ1-2
cdr3_nt: TGTGCCAGCAGCTTCACAGGGAACTATGGCTACACCTTC
cdr3_aa: CASSFTGNYGYTF

d_call: -
clone_size: -
v_call: TRBV30
j_call: TRBJ1-1
cdr3_nt: TGTGCCTGGAGTTTTAAGGTTGGGGGGGCTTTCTTT
cdr3_aa: CAWSFKVGGAFF

d_call: TRBD1
clone_size: -
v_call: TRBV11-2
j_call: TRBJ2-3
cdr3_nt: TGTGCCAGCAGCTCCTACAGGGGAAACACAGATACGCAGTATTTT
cdr3_aa: CASSSYRGNTDTQYF

d_call: -
clone_size: once
v_call: TRBV28
j_call: TRBJ2-5
cdr3_nt: TGTGCCAGCAGTCTAGAAGTAGGGACCCAGTACTTC
cdr3_aa: CASSLEVGTQYF

d_call: TRBD1
clone_size: -
v_call: TRBV20-1
j_call: TRBJ1-5
cdr3_nt: TGCAGTGCTAGTTTGGGACAGGGGGATCAGCCCCAGCATTTT
cdr3_aa: CSASLGQGDQPQHF

d_call: -
clone_size: -
v_call: TRBV10-3
j_call: TRBJ1-2
cdr3_nt: TGTGCCATCAGCCCGGACTCCTATGGCTACACCTTC
cdr3_aa: CAISPDSYGYTF

d_call: -
clone_size: -
v_call: TRBV19
j_call: TRBJ1-6
cdr3_nt: TGTGCCAGTAGGGACAGACGAAATTCACCCCTCCACTTT
cdr3_aa: CASRDRRNSPLHF

d_call: TRBD1
clone_size: -
v_call: TRBV29-1
j_call: TRBJ2-7
cdr3_nt: TGCAGCGTCCGGGACAGGGCCTACGAGCAGTACTTC
cdr3_aa: CSVRDRAYEQYF

d_call: -
clone_size: -
v_call: TRBV3-1/TRBV3-2
j_call: TRBJ1-4
cdr3_nt: TGTGCCAGCAGCCAACGGGGGGCTGGTGAAAAACTGTTTTTT
cdr3_aa: CASSQRGAGEKLFF

d_call: TRBD1
clone_size: -
v_call: TRBV5-4
j_call: TRBJ1-2
cdr3_nt: TGTGCCAGCAGCCCAGGGGGGATAGGGTATGGCTACACCTTC
cdr3_aa: CASSPGGIGYGYTF

d_call: TRBD1
clone_size: -
v_call: TRBV27
j_call: TRBJ2-7
cdr3_nt: TGTGCCAGCAGCCGAAAACTAGAAGGGACAGGGGCCCCCTACGAGCAGTACTTC
cdr3_aa: CASSRKLEGTGAPYEQYF

d_call: -
clone_size: -
v_call: TRBV3-1/TRBV3-2
j_call: TRBJ2-6
cdr3_nt: TGTGCCAGCAGCCGAAATATACAGCGGATTAACTCTGGGGCCAACGTCCTGACTTTC
cdr3_aa: CASSRNIQRINSGANVLTF

d_call: TRBD1
clone_size: -
v_call: TRBV28
j_call: TRBJ1-6
cdr3_nt: TGTGCCAGCAGGCGGCAATGGGACAGGGATAATTCACCCCTCCACTTT
cdr3_aa: CASRRQWDRDNSPLHF

d_call: TRBD2
clone_size: -
v_call: TRBV4-2
j_call: TRBJ2-7
cdr3_nt: TGTGCCAGCAGCCAAGACGTAGCGGGGGGGCGCGAGCAGTACTTC
cdr3_aa: CASSQDVAGGREQYF

d_call: -
clone_size: few
v_call: TRBV4-1
j_call: TRBJ1-4
cdr3_nt: TGCGCCAGCAGCCCCTTTCCAAAGGGCAGGGGTAATGAAAAACTGTTTTTT
cdr3_aa: CASSPFPKGRGNEKLFF

d_call: -
clone_size: -
v_call: TRBV6-5
j_call: TRBJ2-7
cdr3_nt: TGTGCCAGCAGTTGGACAACGTACGAGCAGTACTTC
cdr3_aa: CASSWTTYEQYF

d_call: TRBD1
clone_size: once
v_call: TRBV14
j_call: TRBJ1-5
cdr3_nt: TGTGCCAGCAGCAAAGGACAGGGGGCTCATCAGCCCCAGCATTTT
cdr3_aa: CASSKGQGAHQPQHF

d_call: TRBD1
clone_size: -
v_call: TRBV5-1
j_call: TRBJ1-2
cdr3_nt: TGCGCCAGCAGCCCCGGACAGGGAGGATATGGCTACACCTTC
cdr3_aa: CASSPGQGGYGYTF

d_call: -
clone_size: -
v_call: TRBV6-5
j_call: TRBJ1-1
cdr3_nt: TGTGCCTCCCAGCAAGGATCGGGAAACACTGAAGCTTTCTTT
cdr3_aa: CASQQGSGNTEAFF

d_call: -
clone_size: -
v_call: TRBV29-1
j_call: TRBJ2-1
cdr3_nt: TGCAGCGTTCGGGACAACGTCTACAATGAGCAGTTCTTC
cdr3_aa: CSVRDNVYNEQFF

d_call: TRBD2
clone_size: -
v_call: TRBV15
j_call: TRBJ2-7
cdr3_nt: TGTGCCACCAGCAGAGTATTCCTAGCGGGGGAAAACGAGCAGTACTTC
cdr3_aa: CATSRVFLAGENEQYF

d_call: TRBD2
clone_size: -
v_call: TRBV7-6
j_call: TRBJ2-3
cdr3_nt: TGTGCCAGCAGCTTAACTGAGGGACTAAGAACAGATACGCAGTATTTT
cdr3_aa: CASSLTEGLRTDTQYF

d_call: TRBD2
clone_size: few
v_call: TRBV5-4
j_call: TRBJ2-1
cdr3_nt: TGTGCCAGCAGCTTGGTGGGAGCGGGGGGGAGTGAGCAGTTCTTC
cdr3_aa: CASSLVGAGGSEQFF

d_call: TRBD1
clone_size: -
v_call: TRBV7-2
j_call: TRBJ2-7
cdr3_nt: TGTGCCAGCAGCTCGAGGGGACAGGGGACGGGGGAGCAGTACTTC
cdr3_aa: CASSSRGQGTGEQYF

d_call: -
clone_size: once
v_call: TRBV19
j_call: TRBJ2-2
cdr3_nt: TGTGCCAGTAGTATATGGCAGGGGACCGGGGAGCTGTTTTTT
cdr3_aa: CASSIWQGTGELFF

d_call: TRBD2
clone_size: once
v_call: TRBV5-4
j_call: TRBJ2-3
cdr3_nt: TGTGCCAGCAGCCTCAAGAGGACTAGCGGGGGGGCGGACACAGATACGCAGTATTTT
cdr3_aa: CASSLKRTSGGADTDTQYF

d_call: -
clone_size: -
v_call: TRBV3-1/TRBV3-2
j_call: TRBJ2-2
cdr3_nt: TGTGCCAGCAGCCACCCTGACCGGTCCGGGCCGGGGACCGGGGAGCTGTTTTTT
cdr3_aa: CASSHPDRSGPGTGELFF

d_call: -
clone_size: -
v_call: TRBV10-2
j_call: TRBJ2-2
cdr3_nt: TGCGCCAGCACTGCGCAGGGGAACACCGGGGAGCTGTTTTTT
cdr3_aa: CASTAQGNTGELFF

d_call: TRBD1
clone_size: once
v_call: TRBV3-1/TRBV3-2
j_call: TRBJ1-6
cdr3_nt: TGTGCCAGCAGCCAAGGACAGGGGTGGTCACCCCTCCACTTT
cdr3_aa: CASSQGQGWSPLHF

d_call: -
clone_size: -
v_call: TRBV18
j_call: TRBJ2-6
cdr3_nt: TGTGCCAGCTCGCTTCTACAGATTACCTCTGGGGCCAACGTCCTGACTTTC
cdr3_aa: CASSLLQITSGANVLTF

d_call: TRBD1
clone_size: -
v_call: TRBV24-1
j_call: TRBJ1-5
cdr3_nt: TGTGCCACCAGTGGGGCCGCCGGACAGGGGTCCAATCAGCCCCAGCATTTT
cdr3_aa: CATSGAAGQGSNQPQHF

d_call: -
clone_size: few
v_call: TRBV6-2/TRBV6-3
j_call: TRBJ1-6
cdr3_nt: TGTGCCAGCAGTTACGGGGCAACGAATTCACCCCTCCACTTT
cdr3_aa: CASSYGATNSPLHF

d_call: -
clone_size: -
v_call: TRBV30
j_call: TRBJ2-5
cdr3_nt: TGTGCCTGGAGTGTACTGGGGGCGCGAGAGACCCAGTACTTC
cdr3_aa: CAWSVLGARETQYF

d_call: TRBD1
clone_size: -
v_call: TRBV27
j_call: TRBJ1-6
cdr3_nt: TGTGCCAGCAGTTACCGGGACAGGGATTCACCCCTCCACTTT
cdr3_aa: CASSYRDRDSPLHF

d_call: -
clone_size: once
v_call: TRBV11-3
j_call: TRBJ2-3
cdr3_nt: TGTGCCAGCAGCTTACGGCGGGCAGGCACAGATACGCAGTATTTT
cdr3_aa: CASSLRRAGTDTQYF

d_call: -
clone_size: -
v_call: TRBV18
j_call: TRBJ1-1
cdr3_nt: TGTGCCAGCTCACCGGATGGGGGGGCAGCTTTCTTT
cdr3_aa: CASSPDGGAAFF

d_call: TRBD1
clone_size: -
v_call: TRBV6-2/TRBV6-3
j_call: TRBJ1-5
cdr3_nt: TGTGCCAGCAGCCTCGGGACAGGGGGCGGTCAGCCCCAGCATTTT
cdr3_aa: CASSLGTGGGQPQHF

d_call: -
clone_size: -
v_call: TRBV14
j_call: TRBJ1-5
cdr3_nt: TGTGCCAGCAGCCAAGATGGGGAGACAGGTTATCAGCCCCAGCATTTT
cdr3_aa: CASSQDGETGYQPQHF

d_call: TRBD1
clone_size: -
v_call: TRBV19
j_call: TRBJ1-2
cdr3_nt: TGTGCCAGTAGTACAGGACAGGGTCTCAATGGCTACACCTTC
cdr3_aa: CASSTGQGLNGYTF

d_call: TRBD1
clone_size: -
v_call: TRBV19
j_call: TRBJ1-5
cdr3_nt: TGTGCCAGTAGTATCGTGAGTTGGGGACAGGATCAGCCCCAGCATTTT
cdr3_aa: CASSIVSWGQDQPQHF

d_call: -
clone_size: few
v_call: TRBV7-2
j_call: TRBJ1-4
cdr3_nt: TGTGCCACCAAAAAAATCGGGTTGGGAGGAGAAAAACTGTTTTTT
cdr3_aa: CATKKIGLGGEKLFF

d_call: TRBD2
clone_size: -
v_call: TRBV5-1
j_call: TRBJ2-2
cdr3_nt: TGCGCCAGCAGCTTGCCTAGCGGGGGCACCGGGGAGCTGTTTTTT
cdr3_aa: CASSLPSGGTGELFF

d_call: TRBD1
clone_size: few
v_call: TRBV5-1
j_call: TRBJ1-1
cdr3_nt: TGCGCCAGCAGGACAGGGGGCGTCACTGAAGCTTTCTTT
cdr3_aa: CASRTGGVTEAFF

d_call: -
clone_size: -
v_call: TRBV2
j_call: TRBJ1-2
cdr3_nt: TGTGCCAGCAGTAGAGGCCGGGACTATGGCTACACCTTC
cdr3_aa: CASSRGRDYGYTF

d_call: TRBD2
clone_size: -
v_call: TRBV5-4
j_call: TRBJ2-7
cdr3_nt: TGTGCCAGCAGCTTGACACTGCTAGCGGGGGGCCTCTACGAGCAGTACTTC
cdr3_aa: CASSLTLLAGGLYEQYF

d_call: TRBD2
clone_size: -
v_call: TRBV7-3
j_call: TRBJ2-2
cdr3_nt: TGTGCCAGCAGCTTTCGGGGGGACACCGGGGAGCTGTTTTTT
cdr3_aa: CASSFRGDTGELFF

d_call: -
clone_size: once
v_call: TRBV7-8
j_call: TRBJ1-5
cdr3_nt: TGTGCCAGCAGCTTAGACCTGGGCCCCCAGCATTTT
cdr3_aa: CASSLDLGPQHF

d_call: TRBD2
clone_size: -
v_call: TRBV9
j_call: TRBJ2-1
cdr3_nt: TGTGCCAGCAGCCCCAGCGGGGGGGAGCAGTTCTTC
cdr3_aa: CASSPSGGEQFF

d_call: -
clone_size: -
v_call: TRBV28
j_call: TRBJ1-5
cdr3_nt: TGTGCCAGCAGTTCCCCCGGCAGGGGATCAAGCAATCAGCCCCAGCATTTT
cdr3_aa: CASSSPGRGSSNQPQHF